Following are 14 T cell receptor beta chains from one sample sequenced in a study of Tregs in tolerant kidney transplant recipients. Here immunoSEQ multiplex PCR was the method, and the copy in TCRdb shows in-frame clones only, minus some. The sample lists roughly 99,000 clones, 80% to 95% occurring once. The sequenced sample was CD4+ T cells from blood, obtained before the transplant. Receptor source: a human donor who received a combined kidney and bone marrow transplant.

J is TRBJ2-5 and V is TRBV19, with TRBD1 identical over 7 bases. The germline gives CDR1 LNHDA, CDR2 SQIVND (reference sequence). After removal of 8 bases from V and 2 bases from J, the junction contained 8 bases not matched to a gene. CDR3 size: 14 residues. The CDR3 region has the DNA TGTGCCAGTCACCGGACAGGCGAGCAAGAGACCCAGTACTTC. It codes for CASHRTGEQETQYF.

The genes are TRBV5-4 and TRBJ2-3; no clear D. There are 17 residues in the CDR3. CDR1 and CDR2 (germline): SGHNT, YYREEE (reference sequence). The ends were cut back, 4 bases at V and 5 bases at J, with 23 bases in the middle. In DNA form, the CDR3 reads TGTGCCAGCAGCGGTACCTATAACCCCGGGTCGGAAGATACGCAGTATTTT. It translates to CASSGTYNPGSEDTQYF. Together with reference TRBV5-4 and TRBJ2-3, the CDR3 gives the full variable domain: ETGVTQSPTHLIKTRGQQVTLRCSSQSGHNTVSWYQQALGQGPQFIFQYYREEENGRGNFPPRFSGLQFPNYSSELNVNALELDDSALYLCASSGTYNPGSEDTQYFGPGTRLTVL.

This clone was found once. The CDR3 is CAWSNGGTGDQPQHF. CDR3 coding DNA: TGTGCCTGGAGTAATGGAGGGACAGGGGACCAGCCCCAGCATTTT. This chain connects TRBV30 to TRBJ1-5; 10 nucleotides line up with TRBD1. J gave up 7 bases and V 2 bases, and 8 bases lay outside the gene matches. CDR1 is GTSNPN and CDR2 is SVGIG in the germline V gene (reference sequence). This CDR3 is 15 amino acids long.

The chain uses TRBV19 and TRBJ1-5; 7 bases match TRBD1. Germline V lookup: CDR1 LNHDA, CDR2 SQIVND (reference sequence). This CDR3 comprises 15 residues. J was trimmed by 2 bases and V by 1 base; bases with no gene match: 2. The CDR3 region is CASSIAGQGNQPQHF. In DNA form, the CDR3 reads TGTGCCAGTAGTATAGCCGGACAGGGCAATCAGCCCCAGCATTTT.

The chain uses TRBV1 and TRBJ2-2; the table's D call, TRBD1, has no DNA check behind it. TRBV1 is shown as a pseudogene. The CDR3 is 18 residues long. The CDR3 DNA reads as TGCACCAGCAGCCAAGAAGAATACAGGGGAGGGAACACCGGGGAGCTGTTTTTT. Translating it yields CTSSQEEYRGGNTGELFF.

V and J are TRBV29-1 and TRBJ1-1; 8 bases are a match to TRBD1. Germline CDR1 is SQVTM and CDR2 is ANQGSEA. J gave up 4 bases and V 2 bases, and 6 bases lay outside the gene matches. This CDR3 spans 14 amino acids. DNA for the CDR3: TGCAGCGTTGAAAAAGGACAGGGTGGCACTGAAGCTTTCTTT. It is translated as CSVEKGQGGTEAFF.

The rearrangement links TRBV5-4 to TRBJ1-2; 7 bases agree with TRBD1. The CDR3 runs to 14 residues. Trimming removed 4 bases from V and 4 bases from J; junction bases left unmatched: 7. The germline gives CDR1 SGHNT, CDR2 YYREEE (reference sequence). CDR3 residues: CASSQGQAFYGYTF. In DNA, the CDR3 is TGTGCCAGCAGCCAAGGACAGGCCTTCTATGGCTACACCTTC.

The chain carries TRBV5-1 and TRBJ2-3; D is possibly TRBD1 (6 bases). The germline V gene has CDR1 SGHRS and CDR2 YFSETQ. The V gene lost 4 bases and the J gene lost 2 bases, with 11 bases spanning the gap. This CDR3 comprises 14 residues. The CDR3 loop reads CASSMYRDTDTQYF. CDR3 nucleotide sequence: TGCGCCAGCAGCATGTACAGGGACACAGATACGCAGTATTTT.

The gene calls are TRBV11-3 and TRBJ2-1; TRBD1 matches 8 bases. The CDR3 loop spans 17 amino acids. V gave up 3 bases and J gave up 8 bases; unmatched junction bases: 15. Looked up from germline, CDR1 is SGHNT and CDR2 is YENEEA. CDR3 DNA: TGTGCCAGCAGCTTGGATTCCGGGCCAGGGGGCTTCCATGAGCAGTTCTTC. This gives the protein CASSLDSGPGGFHEQFF. Full variable domain (missing parts from reference TRBV11-3 and TRBJ2-1): EAGVVQSPRYKIIEKKQPVAFWCNPISGHNTLYWYLQNLGQGPELLIRYENEEAVDDSQLPKDRFSAERLKGVDSTLKIQPAELGDSAVYLCASSLDSGPGGFHEQFFGPGTRLTVL.

The chain employs TRBV6-5 and TRBJ1-5, with D possibly being TRBD1 (5 bases). Germline V CDR1 and CDR2: MNHEY, SVGAGI. Trimming removed 0 bases at V and 2 bases at J, with 8 bases between. The CDR3 extends over 15 amino acids. DNA for the CDR3: TGTGCCAGCAGTTACTCGTGGGGGGGCAATCAGCCCCAGCATTTT. Amino acids: CASSYSWGGNQPQHF.

The J gene is TRBJ2-3, the V gene TRBV2; weak D call: TRBD1 (6 bases). Trimming took 8 bases from V and 2 from J, leaving 14 bases between them. The germline gives CDR1 SNHLY, CDR2 FYNNEI. The CDR3 is made up of 14 amino acids. The CDR3 nucleotides read TGTGCCAGCTCGGTGGGGGCCCCCACAGATACGCAGTATTTT. This encodes CASSVGAPTDTQYF. The full variable domain, rest sourced from reference TRBV2 and TRBJ2-3, is EPEVTQTPSHQVTQMGQEVILRCVPISNHLYFYWYRQILGQKVEFLVSFYNNEISEKSEIFDDQFSVERPDGSNFTLKIRSTKLEDSAMYFCASSVGAPTDTQYFGPGTRLTVL.

The rearrangement uses TRBV5-1 and TRBJ2-7; D might be TRBD1 (6 bases). The germline gives CDR1 SGHRS, CDR2 YFSETQ. The CDR3 consists of 18 residues. Trimming took 3 bases from V and 3 from J, leaving 25 bases between them. The CDR3 here is CASSSKALTGSGIYEQYF. The CDR3 DNA reads TGCGCCAGCAGCTCAAAAGCCCTGACAGGATCCGGAATCTACGAGCAGTACTTC. Full variable domain (missing parts from reference TRBV5-1 and TRBJ2-7): KAGVTQTPRYLIKTRGQQVTLSCSPISGHRSVSWYQQTPGQGLQFLFEYFSETQRNKGNFPGRFSGRQFSNSRSEMNVSTLELGDSALYLCASSSKALTGSGIYEQYFGPGTRLTVT.

The rearrangement uses TRBV5-6 and TRBJ2-7, with 9 bases aligning to TRBD1. This CDR3 contains 15 residues. The V gene end was trimmed by 2 bases and the J gene end by 4 bases; junction bases not matched to a gene: 7. Germline CDR1 reads SGHDT; CDR2 reads YYEEEE. CDR3 in DNA: TGTGCCAGCAGCTTACAGGGGGCGACCCATTACGAGCAGTACTTC. It yields the protein CASSLQGATHYEQYF. The variable domain in full, completed from reference TRBV5-6 and TRBJ2-7, reads DAGVTQSPTHLIKTRGQQVTLRCSPKSGHDTVSWYQQALGQGPQFIFQYYEEEERQRGNFPDRFSGHQFPNYSSELNVNALLLGDSALYLCASSLQGATHYEQYFGPGTRLTVT.

As DNA, the CDR3 is TGTGCCAGCAGCTTAGCAGGCAGGGTTAACACTGAAGCTTTCTTT. Amino acid sequence: CASSLAGRVNTEAFF. The genes are TRBV11-3 and TRBJ1-1; D is perhaps TRBD1 (5 bases). The CDR3 extends over 15 amino acids. The germline V gene encodes CDR1 SGHNT and CDR2 YENEEA. Trimming stripped 1 base from V and 2 bases from J, with 11 bases between.